Below, 5 T cell receptor beta chains from the same sample are listed, as sequenced in a study of blood T cell repertoires in COVID-19. Sequencing used immunoSEQ multiplex PCR; TCRdb keeps in-frame clones, though not all of them. The sample consists of 220,000 or so clones, approximately 85% of them appearing once. Material: PBMCs or T cells enriched from blood (not recorded which). Every receptor here comes from a woman in her forties or fifties who had recovered from COVID-19.

The V and J genes are TRBV5-8 and TRBJ2-1; TRBD1 aligns across 10 bases. The CDR3 runs to 15 residues. Trimming removed 5 bases from V and 3 bases from J; junction bases left unmatched: 5. Per germline, CDR1 SGHTS and CDR2 YDEGEE. The CDR3 DNA reads TGTGCCAGCAGTTCCGGGACAGGGGTCTACAATGAGCAGTTCTTC. Translated: CASSSGTGVYNEQFF.

This sequence joins TRBV19 and TRBJ1-5, with a weak D call TRBD1 (5 bases). The CDR3 is made up of 13 amino acids. Per germline, CDR1 LNHDA and CDR2 SQIVND (reference sequence). V lost 7 bases and J 5 bases, leaving 12 bases between the germline ends. The CDR3 DNA follows: TGTGCCAGTACCCGGTGGGGGGATCAGCCCCAGCATTTT. It encodes CASTRWGDQPQHF.

V and J are TRBV9 and TRBJ2-5; TRBD1 matches 9 bases. Trimming cost V 3 bases and J 5 bases; bases outside gene matches: 8. The CDR3 runs 15 residues. Germline lookup yields CDR1 SGDLS and CDR2 YYNGEE. The CDR3 region is CASSADRGTTETQYF. The DNA for the CDR3 is TGTGCCAGCAGCGCAGACAGGGGGACTACGGAGACCCAGTACTTC.

The chain is built from TRBV11-2 and TRBJ2-1, with TRBD2 matching 8 bases. J was trimmed by 10 bases and V by 1 base; bases with no gene match: 3. Germline values: CDR1 SGHAT, CDR2 FQNNGV. The CDR3 is 13 amino acids. CDR3 sequence reads: CASSLGSGVEQFF. In DNA, the CDR3 is TGTGCCAGCAGCTTAGGTAGCGGGGTGGAGCAGTTCTTC.

This chain links TRBV11-3 with TRBJ2-5; 16 nucleotides match TRBD2. The CDR3 totals 16 residues. V lost 5 bases and J lost 5; bases outside the gene matches: 5. Germline assignment: CDR1 SGHNT and CDR2 YENEEA. CDR3 sequence (DNA): TGTGCCAGCAGCCGCGGGACTAGCGGGGGGGCGGAGACCCAGTACTTC. Its protein is CASSRGTSGGAETQYF. The variable domain in full, completed from reference TRBV11-3 and TRBJ2-5, reads EAGVVQSPRYKIIEKKQPVAFWCNPISGHNTLYWYLQNLGQGPELLIRYENEEAVDDSQLPKDRFSAERLKGVDSTLKIQPAELGDSAVYLCASSRGTSGGAETQYFGPGTRLLVL.